This T cell receptor beta chain is from a study of cytotoxic CD8 clonotypes in ibrutinib-treated CLL. Study-level background: Responses: about 25 partial, 2 complete; after median approximately 70 months, around 14 stayed remitted, roughly 12 progressed.

The V gene end was trimmed by 3 bases and the J gene end by 8 bases; junction bases not matched to a gene: 6. This CDR3 has 14 amino acids. CDR1 is MDHEN, CDR2 SYDVKM, per germline. The method was immunoSEQ multiplex PCR; TCRdb's version includes in-frame clones alone and lacks a portion of them. The sample yields approximately 97,000 clones, roughly three quarters seen once. In regard to this clone: Its antigen is as yet unknown.

Notes on the study in general: Stable or contracted on treatment, public clonotypes were also uncommon. A difference in sampling times existed between sustained-remission and progressing patients.

The chain has TRBV28 and TRBJ2-1; 8 bases fit TRBD2. Sequenced material: PBMCs, taken after 24 months of ibrutinib treatment. This receptor was obtained from a human donor with chronic lymphocytic leukemia. CDR3 in DNA: TGTGCCAGCAGTTTTTCGGGAGGGATCGATGAGCAGTTCTTC. Translation gives CASSFSGGIDEQFF.